One sample yielded the 10 T cell receptor beta chains listed below, sequenced in a study of human T cells and chemical hapten exposure. Via MiXCR, TCRdb re-called the RACE reads, giving one row per CDR3 protein. The sample consists of approximately 260,000 distinct CDR3 sequences, approximately 7.5% of them appearing once. The time point here: pre-sensitization, week 0. Treatment meaning: therapeutic diphenylcyclopropenone sensitization with weekly scalp DPC. The sequencing here drew on whole blood, taken in connection with sensitization to the hapten diphenylcyclopropenone (DPC). These receptors all stem from a man between 18 and 35 years old with alopecia areata. Some clones in this sample may be carry-over from other donors' samples.

This clonotype was recorded a few times. The chain uses TRBV7-3 and TRBJ2-5, with D possibly TRBD2 on 7 matching bases. The length of the CDR3 is 15 residues. The germline V and J ends were trimmed by 5 bases and 1 base, with 14 bases remaining between them. The V gene's germline CDR1 is SGHTA and CDR2 FQGTGA. The CDR3: CASSPTRGPQETQYF. CDR3 coding DNA: TGTGCCAGCAGCCCAACGCGGGGGCCCCAAGAGACCCAGTACTTC. Based on the CDR3 plus reference TRBV7-3 and TRBJ2-5, the full variable domain is GAGVSQTPSNKVTEKGKYVELRCDPISGHTALYWYRQSLGQGPEFLIYFQGTGAADDSGLPNDRFFAVRPEGSVSTLKIQRTERGDSAVYLCASSPTRGPQETQYFGPGTRLLVL.

A few counts support this clonotype. The V and J genes are TRBV20-1 and TRBJ1-1; TRBD1 might be the D (6 bases). The V end lost 3 bases, the J end lost 2 bases, and 10 bases lay between the germline ends. Germline V lookup: CDR1 DFQATT, CDR2 SNEGSKA (reference sequence). CDR3 length: 13 amino acids. The CDR3 loop reads CSARGTSNTEAFF. The CDR3 nucleotides are TGCAGTGCTAGGGGGACATCCAACACTGAAGCTTTCTTT.

This clonotype was counted only a few times. The chain is built from TRBV13 and TRBJ2-3; the D is unclear. Germline V CDR1 and CDR2: PRHDT, FYEKMQ (reference sequence). The CDR3 runs to 14 residues. Trimming cost V 3 bases and J 2 bases, with 9 bases left between them. The CDR3 DNA reads as TGTGCCAGCAGCTTGGGTTCCCTCACAGATACGCAGTATTTT. Amino acids: CASSLGSLTDTQYF.

The chain couples TRBV7-2 to TRBJ1-4; D possibly corresponds to TRBD1 (6 bases). The CDR3 is 14 residues long. V was cut by 1 base and J by 7 bases, with 10 bases left in between. Germline V CDR1 and CDR2: SGHTA, FQGNSA. The CDR3 nucleotides read TGTGCCAGCAGCTTAGTCGGGGGGGCTGAAAAACTGTTTTTT. This translates into CASSLVGGAEKLFF.

This clonotype was detected only a few times. The chain has TRBV20-1 and TRBJ2-7; D might be TRBD1 or TRBD2, each matching 7 bases. Trimming pared 6 bases from V and 1 base from J, leaving 16 bases between. Per germline, CDR1 DFQATT and CDR2 SNEGSKA (reference sequence). The CDR3 spans 14 residues. In nucleotides, the CDR3 is TGCAGTGCCACCGGGGGGACAGAATCCTACGAGCAGTACGTC. Translation: CSATGGTESYEQYV.

The chain combines TRBV10-3 with TRBJ1-1, with D perhaps TRBD1 (6 bases). This CDR3 has 14 amino acids. Between the trimmed V and J ends, which lost 10 bases and 1 base, there was a span of 16 bases. CDR1 and CDR2 (germline): ENHRY, SYGVKD. The CDR3 DNA follows: TGTGCCAACAGAGAGGGGGGGCGGAACACTGAAGCTTTCTTT. This translates into CANREGGRNTEAFF.

This clonotype has more than one count but fewer than ten. This rearrangement joins TRBV15 to TRBJ2-7; no clear D. The CDR3 length is 14 residues. V lost 1 base and J 0 bases, leaving 7 bases between the germline ends. The germline CDR1 and CDR2 sequences are LNHNV and YYDKDF (reference sequence). As DNA, the CDR3 is TGTGCCACCAGCAGAGGGGCTGTCTCCTACGAGCAGTACTTC. It specifies CATSRGAVSYEQYF.

This clonotype came up a few times. V is TRBV9 and J is TRBJ2-7; possibly TRBD2 for D (5 bases). This CDR3 has 13 residues. V was pared by 0 bases and J by 6 bases, with 10 bases between. From germline, CDR1 is SGDLS and CDR2 YYNGEE. Here the CDR3 DNA reads TGTGCCAGCAGCGTAGTGGAGGCAAGCGAGCAGTACTTC. It is translated as CASSVVEASEQYF. Based on the CDR3 plus reference TRBV9 and TRBJ2-7, the full variable domain is DSGVTQTPKHLITATGQRVTLRCSPRSGDLSVYWYQQSLDQGLQFLIQYYNGEERAKGNILERFSAQQFPDLHSELNLSSLELGDSALYFCASSVVEASEQYFGPGTRLTVT.

J is TRBJ2-1 and V is TRBV6-5; TRBD2 agrees at 8 bases. The CDR3 has 16 residues. V trimming: 2 bases; J trimming: 3 bases; junction bases outside the gene matches: 6. Germline values: CDR1 MNHEY, CDR2 SVGAGI. The CDR3 region is CASSYEAGVFYNEQFF. In DNA, the CDR3 is TGTGCCAGCAGTTACGAAGCGGGGGTATTCTACAATGAGCAGTTCTTC.

This clonotype was observed a handful of times. The genes are TRBV27 and TRBJ2-1, with 9 bases identical to TRBD1. The CDR3 consists of 16 residues. V was pared by 4 bases and J by 4 bases, with 8 bases of the junction left unmatched. The germline gives CDR1 MNHEY, CDR2 SMNVEV (reference sequence). This CDR3 reads CASSSEGQGRYNEQFF. CDR3 bases: TGTGCCAGCAGTTCAGAGGGACAGGGCAGGTACAATGAGCAGTTCTTC.